One and the same sample provided the 24 T cell receptor beta chains below, sequenced in a study of blood T cells in healthy people across ages. PCR was performed a second time for about 6 to 12 cycles using a sample-barcoded 5' primer and a J-beta primer mix. TCRdb called the 5' RACE reads again in MiXCR, with one record for every CDR3 protein. The sample carries some 1,800,000 distinct CDR3 sequences, roughly 43% recorded once. Sequencing was done on a sample of blood. The receptors were sampled from a human donor in good health.

This clonotype showed up just once. This chain connects TRBV7-2 to TRBJ1-6; tentatively, D is TRBD1 (5 bases). This CDR3 comprises 14 residues. Germline CDR1 and CDR2: SGHTA and FQGNSA. Trimming shortened V by 7 bases and J by 7 bases, and 14 bases separated the two germline ends. CDR3 nucleotides: TGTGCCAGCAACAAACAAGGGGCAAATTCACCCCTCCACTTT. It is translated as CASNKQGANSPLHF.

The V and J genes are TRBV10-3 and TRBJ2-2; no firm D call. Germline lookup yields CDR1 ENHRY and CDR2 SYGVKD. The CDR3 length is 14 residues. V dropped 5 bases and J dropped 0 bases, with 7 bases sitting between them. CDR3 sequence: CAISPGPNTGELFF. In DNA form, the CDR3 reads TGTGCCATCAGTCCGGGCCCGAACACCGGGGAGCTGTTTTTT.

There are a few counts of this clonotype. This sequence joins TRBV9 and TRBJ2-1, with D uncertain. This CDR3 is 13 amino acids long. The V end was cut by 4 bases, the J end by 15 bases, with 20 bases between. Germline loops: CDR1 SGDLS, CDR2 YYNGEE. CDR3 in amino acids: CASSIFLGRLLFF. CDR3 DNA: TGTGCCAGCAGCATCTTCTTAGGACGGCTCCTGTTCTTC.

This chain connects TRBV4-1 to TRBJ1-2, with 7 bases identical to TRBD1. CDR1 is MGHRA and CDR2 is YSYEKL in the germline V gene. The CDR3 length is 16 residues. V was pared by 4 bases and J by 1 base, with 9 bases of the junction left unmatched. CDR3 sequence reads: CASSLRQGMGNYGYTF. The CDR3 coding sequence is TGCGCCAGCAGCCTAAGACAGGGTATGGGTAACTATGGCTACACCTTC.

V gene TRBV28 combines with J gene TRBJ1-2; D unresolved. With 6 bases removed from V and 8 bases from J, the gap between germline ends came to 22 bases. Germline V gene sequence: CDR1 MDHEN, CDR2 SYDVKM. This CDR3 is built from 15 residues. CDR3 DNA: TGTGCCAGCAGGATCCATTCCTTAGTCTCAGGAGGCTACACCTTC. Translating it yields CASRIHSLVSGGYTF.

In this sample, this clonotype turned up a few times. The V call is TRBV7-2, the J call TRBJ2-5, with D possibly being TRBD1 (6 bases). V was cut by 3 bases and J by 1 base, with 9 bases left in between. The CDR3 spans 14 residues. CDR1 SGHTA and CDR2 FQGNSA come from the germline V gene. The DNA for the CDR3 is TGTGCCAGCAGCTTCCAGGGGCTCCAAGAGACCCAGTACTTC. Protein product: CASSFQGLQETQYF.

This clonotype was found a few times. The V call is TRBV12-3 or TRBV12-4, the J call TRBJ1-5; unclear D gene. The V end was cut by 3 bases, the J end by 8 bases, with 14 bases between. This CDR3 is built from 14 residues. The CDR3 coding sequence is TGTGCCAGCAGTTTGTCCGCCCCAAGGGAGCCCCAGCATTTT. This sequence encodes CASSLSAPREPQHF.

For this clonotype: One junction end does not reproduce the germline sequence, and a read error may be involved. The chain is built from TRBV12-3 or TRBV12-4 and TRBJ2-1, with TRBD1 identical over 7 bases. This CDR3 spans 15 amino acids. The CDR3, as DNA: TGTACCAGCAGTCTGTGGACAGGAGTCGGGAATGAGCAGTTCTTC. This sequence encodes CTSSLWTGVGNEQFF.

The chain couples TRBV7-6 to TRBJ1-2; D might be TRBD1 (5 bases). This CDR3 comprises 13 residues. Germline CDR1 is SGHVS and CDR2 is FNYEAQ. The V end lost 5 bases, the J end lost 8 bases, and 15 bases lay between the germline ends. In DNA, the CDR3 is TGTGCCAGCAGCCCCCAAGGGGACGGCGGCTACACCTTC. Protein sequence: CASSPQGDGGYTF.

This clonotype turned up a few times. The chain links TRBV29-1 to TRBJ1-2; 7 positions agree with TRBD1. Germline trimming cut 6 bases from V and 6 bases from J; bases unmatched to any gene: 7. This CDR3 has 12 residues. The germline CDR1 and CDR2 sequences are SQVTM and ANQGSEA. DNA of the CDR3: TGCAGCGTCCCGGAGGGGGCCGATGGCTACACCTTC. Translation gives CSVPEGADGYTF.

The V call is TRBV27, the J call TRBJ1-1, with unresolved D. This CDR3 has 17 residues. Germline V gene lookup returns CDR1 MNHEY and CDR2 SMNVEV (reference sequence). Trimming left V 5 bases short and J 5 bases short, with 24 bases between. In nucleotides, the CDR3 is TGTGCCAGCAGTAATGATGAATGGCCAGGCTCGTTGACTGAAGCTTTCTTT. This gives the protein CASSNDEWPGSLTEAFF.

This clonotype was counted a few times. This chain connects TRBV24-1 to TRBJ2-5, with D perhaps TRBD2 (5 bases). V was pared by 4 bases and J by 11 bases, with 16 bases between. There are 13 residues in the CDR3. CDR1 is KGHDR and CDR2 is SFDVKD in the germline V gene. CDR3 protein: CATSDSGRRGQYF. The CDR3 nucleotides read TGTGCCACCAGTGACTCAGGCCGGCGCGGGCAGTACTTC.

Remarks on this clonotype: The junction differs from germline at one of its ends, possibly a read error. The CDR3 region is CAGSPGLAYNEQYF. CDR3 nucleotides: TGTGCCGGCAGTCCGGGACTAGCGTACAATGAGCAGTACTTC. The V call is TRBV6-6, the J call TRBJ2-1; 10 positions agree with TRBD2. Near its end, the DNA agrees better with TRBJ2-7, so the J call may be wrong. Germline CDR1 is MNHNY and CDR2 is SVGAGI (reference sequence). The length of the CDR3 is 14 residues.

This clonotype was recorded many times. The V gene is TRBV7-9, the J gene TRBJ2-5; 12 bases agree with TRBD2. The CDR3 runs 15 residues. The junction had 3 bases not matched to a gene; V was cut back by 5 bases and J by 2 bases. Germline V gene lookup returns CDR1 SEHNR and CDR2 FQNEAQ (reference sequence). The CDR3 protein is CASSPTSGGQETQYF. DNA for the CDR3: TGTGCCAGCAGCCCAACTAGCGGGGGGCAAGAGACCCAGTACTTC.

This clonotype was seen a handful of times. V usage is TRBV29-1 and J usage is TRBJ2-5; no reliable D call. This CDR3 region has 14 residues. Germline V CDR1 and CDR2: SQVTM, ANQGSEA. Trimming removed 5 bases at V and 1 base at J, with 14 bases between. In DNA form, the CDR3 reads TGCAGCGTTAGCGCACAAGCAATCCAAGAGACCCAGTACTTC. Protein product: CSVSAQAIQETQYF.

This clonotype was detected a few times. The V and J genes are TRBV10-3 and TRBJ1-5; D gene unclear. Trimming shortened V by 4 bases and J by 3 bases, and 4 bases separated the two germline ends. Germline V gives CDR1 ENHRY, CDR2 SYGVKD. The CDR3 extends over 12 amino acids. CDR3 sequence reads: CAISGHNQPQHF. For the CDR3, the DNA is TGTGCCATCAGTGGCCACAATCAGCCCCAGCATTTT.

V gene TRBV7-3 combines with J gene TRBJ2-1, with 8 positions matching TRBD2. Germline values: CDR1 SGHTA, CDR2 FQGTGA. The junction had 6 bases not matched to a gene; V was cut back by 1 base and J by 1 base. The CDR3 extends over 17 amino acids. The CDR3 is CASSLNHGGASYNEQFF. As DNA, the CDR3 is TGTGCCAGCAGCTTAAACCACGGGGGGGCATCCTACAATGAGCAGTTCTTC. The whole variable domain, filled in from reference TRBV7-3 and TRBJ2-1, reads GAGVSQTPSNKVTEKGKYVELRCDPISGHTALYWYRQSLGQGPEFLIYFQGTGAADDSGLPNDRFFAVRPEGSVSTLKIQRTERGDSAVYLCASSLNHGGASYNEQFFGPGTRLTVL.

V and J are TRBV20-1 and TRBJ2-4, with no clear D. The CDR3 totals 17 residues. Per germline, CDR1 DFQATT and CDR2 SNEGSKA (reference sequence). Trimming shortened V by 2 bases and J by 1 base, and 18 bases separated the two germline ends. The DNA for the CDR3 is TGCAGTGCTAGACAGTTTTCCGGCTTCATGGCCAAAAACATTCAGTACTTC. It encodes CSARQFSGFMAKNIQYF.

This clonotype turned up a few times. At one end the junction does not follow the germline gene, possibly because of a read error. The rearrangement uses TRBV4-3 and TRBJ2-5; D might be TRBD2 (5 bases). This CDR3 has 13 residues. Germline V CDR1 and CDR2: LGHNA, YSLEER. The CDR3 coding sequence is TGTGCCAGCAGCCAGAGGGTCCAAGAGACCCAGTACTTC. Its translation: CASSQRVQETQYF.

Details on this clonotype: Its ends do not fully match the called genes, so a read error is possible. J is TRBJ2-1 and V is TRBV2, with D tentatively TRBD2 (5 bases). In germline, CDR1 is SNHLY, CDR2 FYNNEI. The CDR3 consists of 11 residues. In nucleotides, the CDR3 is TGTGCCAGCAGAGTAGCGAATGAGCGGTTCTTC. Its protein product is CASRVANERFF. Full variable domain (remainder filled in from reference TRBV2 and TRBJ2-1): EPEVTQTPSHQVTQMGQEVILRCVPISNHLYFYWYRQILGQKVEFLVSFYNNEISEKSEIFDDQFSVERPDGSNFTLKIRSTKLEDSAMYFCASRVANERFFGPGTRLTVL.

V is TRBV12-3 or TRBV12-4 and J is TRBJ2-4, with D tentatively TRBD2 (5 bases). The DNA end lines up better with TRBJ2-7; the J call may be wrong. The CDR3 has 16 amino acids. This CDR3 reads CASSPLERTGTYEQYF. The CDR3 DNA reads TGTGCCAGCAGTCCGCTCGAAAGGACTGGAACCTACGAGCAGTACTTC.

The chain is built from TRBV5-1 and TRBJ1-1; 7 nucleotides match TRBD1. CDR3 length: 14 amino acids. Germline CDR1 is SGHRS and CDR2 is YFSETQ. Unmatched junction bases numbered 7, after V lost 3 bases and J lost 5 bases. The CDR3 region has the DNA TGCGCCAGCAGCTCTAGGGGGCCAGGGACTGAAGCTTTCTTT. It encodes CASSSRGPGTEAFF.

This clonotype was found a few times. The rearrangement uses TRBV12-3 or TRBV12-4 and TRBJ2-5; TRBD2 aligns across 8 bases. This CDR3 comprises 16 residues. With 1 base clipped from V and 5 bases from J, the junction kept 9 bases outside the gene matches. CDR3 sequence: CASSLGTSILAETQYF. The CDR3 DNA is TGTGCCAGCAGTTTAGGGACTAGCATTTTGGCGGAGACCCAGTACTTC.

This clonotype showed up just a few times. The chain combines TRBV10-2 with TRBJ2-6; D unresolved. Per the germline V gene, CDR1 is WSHSY and CDR2 is SAAADI. V was shortened by 3 bases and J by 0 bases, with 6 bases between the two germline ends. There are 15 residues in the CDR3. CDR3 protein: CASSDRFSGANVLTF. For the CDR3, the DNA is TGCGCCAGCAGTGATAGGTTCTCTGGGGCCAACGTCCTGACTTTC.